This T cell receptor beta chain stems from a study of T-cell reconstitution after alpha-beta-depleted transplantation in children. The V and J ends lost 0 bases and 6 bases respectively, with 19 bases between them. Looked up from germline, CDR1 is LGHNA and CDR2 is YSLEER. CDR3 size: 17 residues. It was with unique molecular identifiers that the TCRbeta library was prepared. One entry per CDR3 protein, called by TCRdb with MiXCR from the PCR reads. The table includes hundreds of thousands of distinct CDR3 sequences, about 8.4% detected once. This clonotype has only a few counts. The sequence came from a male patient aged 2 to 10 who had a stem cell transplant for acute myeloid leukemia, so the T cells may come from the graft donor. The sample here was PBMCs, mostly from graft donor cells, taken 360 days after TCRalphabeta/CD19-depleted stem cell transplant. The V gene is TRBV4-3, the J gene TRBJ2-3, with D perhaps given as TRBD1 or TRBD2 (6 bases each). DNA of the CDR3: TGCGCCAGCAGCCAAGAGGGGGGACAAGCTGGTGGCGATACGCAGTATTTT. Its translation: CASSQEGGQAGGDTQYF.